The rows below give T cell receptor beta chains drawn from one sample of a study of cytomegalovirus exposure and HLA in healthy donors. Clones were read by immunoSEQ multiplex PCR, and TCRdb kept only the in-frame ones, dropping some. The sample records approximately 140,000 clones, 79% being singletons. Sequencing was carried out using PBMCs. The receptors come from a human donor in good health. CDR3s include the opening cysteine and the closing phenylalanine or tryptophan. The D gene is left open where the match is weak. Not every row has a clone size; where given, it reads once, few, many or a size class.

size	V	D	J	CDR3	DNA
-	TRBV11-2	TRBD2	TRBJ2-1	CASSLGTFIRGEEQFF	TGTGCCAGCAGCTTAGGGACTTTTATTCGGGGGGAAGAGCAGTTCTTC
-	TRBV2	-	TRBJ2-3	CASSEEQGSGDTQYF	TGTGCCAGCAGTGAAGAACAGGGAAGTGGAGATACGCAGTATTTT
few	TRBV7-2	-	TRBJ2-3	CASSLFPRQSTDTQYF	TGTGCCAGCAGCTTATTCCCAAGACAGTCCACAGATACGCAGTATTTT
once	TRBV5-1	TRBD2	TRBJ2-5	CASSSPGLAGGQETQYF	TGCGCCAGCAGCTCCCCGGGACTAGCGGGGGGACAAGAGACCCAGTACTTC
few	TRBV5-4	-	TRBJ1-1	CASSFPETEAFF	TGTGCCAGCAGCTTTCCCGAGACTGAAGCTTTCTTT
once	TRBV6-1	-	TRBJ1-2	CASSALRYEDLYGYTF	TGTGCCAGCAGTGCCCTGAGGTATGAAGATCTTTATGGCTACACCTTC
-	TRBV9	-	TRBJ1-1	CASSVVGSNTEAFF	TGTGCCAGCAGCGTAGTGGGCTCAAACACTGAAGCTTTCTTT
few	TRBV6-1	TRBD2	TRBJ2-7	CASSESWGGTYEQYF	TGTGCCAGCAGTGAGTCTTGGGGGGGAACCTACGAGCAGTACTTC
-	TRBV7-8	-	TRBJ2-2	CASSLDTSSRTGELFF	TGTGCCAGCAGCTTAGATACGTCATCACGGACCGGGGAGCTGTTTTTT
-	TRBV2	-	TRBJ2-2	CASRREASSNTGELFF	TGTGCCAGCAGAAGGGAGGCGAGCTCGAACACCGGGGAGCTGTTTTTT
few	TRBV28	-	TRBJ1-5	CASSLFGGYYQPQHF	TGTGCCAGCAGTTTATTCGGGGGGTATTATCAGCCCCAGCATTTT
-	TRBV6-5	-	TRBJ2-7	CASSSPRTATYEQYF	TGTGCCAGCAGTAGCCCCCGGACAGCGACCTACGAGCAGTACTTC
-	TRBV7-8	TRBD1	TRBJ2-7	CASSSTRQGDYEQYF	TGTGCCAGCAGCTCTACCCGACAGGGTGACTACGAGCAGTACTTC
-	TRBV30	-	TRBJ1-3	CAWSPVPGNTIYF	TGTGCCTGGAGTCCGGTCCCAGGAAACACCATATATTTT
-	TRBV28	-	TRBJ2-7	CATTPGGRGYEQYF	TGTGCCACCACTCCCGGGGGCAGGGGGTACGAGCAGTACTTC
-	TRBV30	TRBD2	TRBJ2-3	CAWSILSGGRRTDTQYF	TGTGCCTGGAGTATACTTAGCGGGGGCCGACGCACAGATACGCAGTATTTT
-	TRBV15	-	TRBJ1-1	CATSREKSGQTNTEAFF	TGTGCCACCAGCAGAGAGAAATCGGGACAAACGAACACTGAAGCTTTCTTT
-	TRBV20-1	-	TRBJ2-5	CSARVRVEYF	TGCAGTGCTAGAGTACGAGTTGAGTACTTC
-	TRBV5-4	TRBD1	TRBJ1-4	CASSSRGGGIEKLFF	TGTGCCAGCAGCTCCCGAGGGGGCGGAATTGAAAAACTGTTTTTT
-	TRBV28	TRBD1	TRBJ1-5	CASSSDRVALVNQPQHF	TGTGCCAGCAGTTCCGACAGGGTTGCCCTCGTGAATCAGCCCCAGCATTTT
once	TRBV2	-	TRBJ2-2	CAVHWRNTGELFF	TGTGCCGTTCACTGGAGGAACACCGGGGAGCTGTTTTTT
few	TRBV28	TRBD2	TRBJ2-2	CASRLAGAGTGELFF	TGTGCCAGCAGACTAGCGGGAGCGGGCACCGGGGAGCTGTTTTTT
-	TRBV7-9	TRBD1	TRBJ1-1	CASSNLNRGDDEAFF	TGTGCCAGCAGCAACCTTAACAGGGGTGATGATGAAGCTTTCTTT
-	TRBV9	-	TRBJ2-3	CASKPNDSPDTQYF	TGTGCCAGTAAACCAAATGACAGTCCAGATACGCAGTATTTT
-	TRBV19	-	TRBJ1-1	CASSGLSLEAFF	TGTGCCAGCAGTGGACTGTCCCTTGAAGCTTTCTTT
-	TRBV2	TRBD1	TRBJ2-5	CASRETGGKETQYF	TGTGCCAGCAGGGAAACAGGGGGCAAAGAGACCCAGTACTTC
-	TRBV13	TRBD1	TRBJ1-1	CASSSTGLDTEAFF	TGTGCCAGCAGCTCGACAGGGTTAGACACTGAAGCTTTCTTT